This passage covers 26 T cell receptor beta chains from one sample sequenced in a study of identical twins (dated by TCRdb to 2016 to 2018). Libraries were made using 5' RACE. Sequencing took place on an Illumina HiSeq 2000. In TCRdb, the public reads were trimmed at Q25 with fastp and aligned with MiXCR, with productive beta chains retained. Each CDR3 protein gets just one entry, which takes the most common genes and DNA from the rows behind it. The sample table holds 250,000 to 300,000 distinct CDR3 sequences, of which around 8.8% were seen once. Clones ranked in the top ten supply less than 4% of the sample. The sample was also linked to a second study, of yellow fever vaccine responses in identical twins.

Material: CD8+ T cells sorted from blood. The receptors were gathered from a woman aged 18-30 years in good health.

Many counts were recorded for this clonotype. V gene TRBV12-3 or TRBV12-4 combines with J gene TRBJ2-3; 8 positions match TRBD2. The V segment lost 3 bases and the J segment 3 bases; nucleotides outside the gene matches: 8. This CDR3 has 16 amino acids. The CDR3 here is CASSFSGERVTDTQYF. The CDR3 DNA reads TGTGCCAGCAGTTTTAGCGGGGAAAGAGTGACAGATACGCAGTATTTT.

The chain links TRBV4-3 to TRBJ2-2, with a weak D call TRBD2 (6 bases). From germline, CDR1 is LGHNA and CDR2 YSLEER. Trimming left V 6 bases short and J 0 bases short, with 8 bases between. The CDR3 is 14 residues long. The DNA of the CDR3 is TGCGCCAGCAGATGGGGGGCGAACACCGGGGAGCTGTTTTTT. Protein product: CASRWGANTGELFF.

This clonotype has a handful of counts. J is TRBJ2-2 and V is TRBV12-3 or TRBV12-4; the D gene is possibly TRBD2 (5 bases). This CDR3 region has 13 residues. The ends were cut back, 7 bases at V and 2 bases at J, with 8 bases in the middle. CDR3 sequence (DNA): TGTGCCAGCACGGAGGCTAACACCGGGGAGCTGTTTTTT. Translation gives CASTEANTGELFF.

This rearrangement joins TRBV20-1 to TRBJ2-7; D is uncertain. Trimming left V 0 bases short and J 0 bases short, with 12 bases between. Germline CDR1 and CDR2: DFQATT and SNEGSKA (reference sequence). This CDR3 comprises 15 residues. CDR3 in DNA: TGCAGTGCTAGAGATCAAGCGACATCCTCCTACGAGCAGTACTTC. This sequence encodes CSARDQATSSYEQYF.

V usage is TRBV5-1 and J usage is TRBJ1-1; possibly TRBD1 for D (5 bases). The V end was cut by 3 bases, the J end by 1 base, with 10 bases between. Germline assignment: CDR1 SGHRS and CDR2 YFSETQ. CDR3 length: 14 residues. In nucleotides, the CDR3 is TGCGCCAGCAGCTCCTTGACAGAGAACACTGAAGCTTTCTTT. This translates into CASSSLTENTEAFF. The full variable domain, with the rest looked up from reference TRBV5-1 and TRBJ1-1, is KAGVTQTPRYLIKTRGQQVTLSCSPISGHRSVSWYQQTPGQGLQFLFEYFSETQRNKGNFPGRFSGRQFSNSRSEMNVSTLELGDSALYLCASSSLTENTEAFFGQGTRLTVV.

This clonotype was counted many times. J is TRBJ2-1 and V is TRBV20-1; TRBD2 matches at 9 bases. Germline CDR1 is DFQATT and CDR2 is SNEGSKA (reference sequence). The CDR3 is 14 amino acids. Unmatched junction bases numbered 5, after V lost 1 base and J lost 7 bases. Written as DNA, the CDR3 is TGCAGTGCTAGAGTGTCGGCGGGAGGGAATGAGCAGTTCTTC. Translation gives CSARVSAGGNEQFF.

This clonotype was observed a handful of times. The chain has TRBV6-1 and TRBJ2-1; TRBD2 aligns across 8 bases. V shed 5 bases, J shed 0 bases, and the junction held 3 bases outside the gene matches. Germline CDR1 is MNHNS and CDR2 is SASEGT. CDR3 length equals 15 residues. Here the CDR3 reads CASSPGGASYNEQFF. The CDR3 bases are TGTGCCAGCAGTCCCGGGGGGGCCTCCTACAATGAGCAGTTCTTC.

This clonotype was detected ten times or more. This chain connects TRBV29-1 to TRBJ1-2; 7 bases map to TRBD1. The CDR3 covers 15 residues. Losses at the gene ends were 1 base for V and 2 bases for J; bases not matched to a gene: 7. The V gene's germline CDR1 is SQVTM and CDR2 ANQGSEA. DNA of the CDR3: TGCAGCGTTGAAGCCCGACAGGGTTTCAACTATGGCTACACCTTC. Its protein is CSVEARQGFNYGYTF.

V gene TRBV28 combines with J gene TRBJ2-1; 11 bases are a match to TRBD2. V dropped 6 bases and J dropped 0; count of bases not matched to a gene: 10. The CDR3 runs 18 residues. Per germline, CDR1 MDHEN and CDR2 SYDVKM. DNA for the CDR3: TGTGCCAGCAGAACCGGGACTAGCGGTTTGAGCTCCTACAATGAGCAGTTCTTC. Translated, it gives CASRTGTSGLSSYNEQFF.

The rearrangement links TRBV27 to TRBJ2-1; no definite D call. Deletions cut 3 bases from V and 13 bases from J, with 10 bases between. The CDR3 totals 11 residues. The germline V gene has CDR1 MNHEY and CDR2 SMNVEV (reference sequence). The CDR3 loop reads CASSFAGGQFF. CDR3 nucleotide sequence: TGTGCCAGCAGTTTCGCAGGTGGACAGTTCTTC.

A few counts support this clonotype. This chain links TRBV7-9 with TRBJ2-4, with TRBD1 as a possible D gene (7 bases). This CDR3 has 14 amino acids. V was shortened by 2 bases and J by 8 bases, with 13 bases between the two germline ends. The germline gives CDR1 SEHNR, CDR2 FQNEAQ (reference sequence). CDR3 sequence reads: CASSLFRGVDIQYF. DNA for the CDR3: TGTGCCAGCAGCTTATTCAGGGGGGTAGACATTCAGTACTTC.

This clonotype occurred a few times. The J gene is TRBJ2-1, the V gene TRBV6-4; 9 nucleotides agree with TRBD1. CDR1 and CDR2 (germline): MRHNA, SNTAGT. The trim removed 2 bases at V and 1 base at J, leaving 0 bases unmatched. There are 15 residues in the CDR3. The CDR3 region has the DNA TGTGCCAGCAGTGACGGACAGGGGTCCTACAATGAGCAGTTCTTC. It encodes CASSDGQGSYNEQFF.

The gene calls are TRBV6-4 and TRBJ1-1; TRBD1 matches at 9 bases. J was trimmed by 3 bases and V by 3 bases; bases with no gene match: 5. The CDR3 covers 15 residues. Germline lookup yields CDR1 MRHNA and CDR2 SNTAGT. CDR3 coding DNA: TGTGCCAGCAGTGAAACAGGGGGCGCGGACACTGAAGCTTTCTTT. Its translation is CASSETGGADTEAFF.

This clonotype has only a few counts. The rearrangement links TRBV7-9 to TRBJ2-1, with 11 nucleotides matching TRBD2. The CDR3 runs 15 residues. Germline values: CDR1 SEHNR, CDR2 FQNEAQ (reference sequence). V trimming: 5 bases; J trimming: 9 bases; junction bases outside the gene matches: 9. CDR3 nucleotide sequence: TGTGCCAGCAGCACCCCGACTAGCGGGATCGGTGAGCAGTTCTTC. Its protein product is CASSTPTSGIGEQFF.

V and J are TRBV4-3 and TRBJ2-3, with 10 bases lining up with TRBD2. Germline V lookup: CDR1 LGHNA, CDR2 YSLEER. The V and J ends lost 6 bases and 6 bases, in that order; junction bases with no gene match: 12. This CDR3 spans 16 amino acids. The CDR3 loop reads CASSDGPSGSRDTQYF. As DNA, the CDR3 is TGCGCCAGCAGTGATGGTCCTAGCGGGAGCCGCGATACGCAGTATTTT.

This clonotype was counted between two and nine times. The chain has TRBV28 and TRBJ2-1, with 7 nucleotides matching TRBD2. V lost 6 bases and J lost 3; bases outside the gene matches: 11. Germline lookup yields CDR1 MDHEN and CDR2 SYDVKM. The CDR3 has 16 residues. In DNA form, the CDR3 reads TGTGCCAGCAGCACTGTGGGGGGGGTTTACTACAATGAGCAGTTCTTC. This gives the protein CASSTVGGVYYNEQFF.

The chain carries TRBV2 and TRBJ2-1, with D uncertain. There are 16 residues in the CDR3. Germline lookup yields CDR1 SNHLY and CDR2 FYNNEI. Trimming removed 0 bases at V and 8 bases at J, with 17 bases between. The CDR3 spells CASSEAELGWWDEQFF. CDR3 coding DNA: TGTGCCAGCAGTGAAGCGGAGCTTGGTTGGTGGGATGAGCAGTTCTTC.

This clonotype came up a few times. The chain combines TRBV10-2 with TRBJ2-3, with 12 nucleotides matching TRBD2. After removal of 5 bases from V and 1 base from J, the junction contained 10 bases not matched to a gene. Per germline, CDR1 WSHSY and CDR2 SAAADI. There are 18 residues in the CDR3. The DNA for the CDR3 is TGCGCCAGCAGTCAGACTAGCGGGAGCCGGCCCGGCACAGATACGCAGTATTTT. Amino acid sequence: CASSQTSGSRPGTDTQYF.

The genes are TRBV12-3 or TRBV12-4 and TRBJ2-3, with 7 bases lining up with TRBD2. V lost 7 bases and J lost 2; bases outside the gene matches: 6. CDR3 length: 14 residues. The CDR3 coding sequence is TGTGCCAGCACCGACGGGAGGATCACAGATACGCAGTATTTT. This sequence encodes CASTDGRITDTQYF.

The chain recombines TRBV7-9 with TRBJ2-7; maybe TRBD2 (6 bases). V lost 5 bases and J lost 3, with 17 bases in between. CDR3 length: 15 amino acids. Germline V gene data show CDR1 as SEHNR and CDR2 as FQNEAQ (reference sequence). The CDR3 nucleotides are TGTGCCAGCAGCCCCCGGGACGGGAGACTCTACGAGCAGTACTTC. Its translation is CASSPRDGRLYEQYF. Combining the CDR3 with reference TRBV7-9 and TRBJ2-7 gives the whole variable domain DTGVSQNPRHKITKRGQNVTFRCDPISEHNRLYWYRQTLGQGPEFLTYFQNEAQLEKSRLLSDRFSAERPKGSFSTLEIQRTEQGDSAMYLCASSPRDGRLYEQYFGPGTRLTVT.

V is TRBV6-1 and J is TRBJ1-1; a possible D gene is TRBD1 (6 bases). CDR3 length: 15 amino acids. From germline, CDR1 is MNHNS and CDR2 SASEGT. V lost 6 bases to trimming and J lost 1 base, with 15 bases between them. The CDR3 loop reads CASSPTGPENTEAFF. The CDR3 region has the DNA TGTGCCAGCAGCCCGACAGGACCTGAGAACACTGAAGCTTTCTTT.

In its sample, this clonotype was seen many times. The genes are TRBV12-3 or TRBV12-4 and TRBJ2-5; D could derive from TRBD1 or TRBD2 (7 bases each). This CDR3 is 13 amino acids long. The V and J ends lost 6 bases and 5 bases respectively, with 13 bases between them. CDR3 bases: TGTGCCAGCAGGCCAGGGGGGGGCGAGACCCAGTACTTC. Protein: CASRPGGGETQYF.

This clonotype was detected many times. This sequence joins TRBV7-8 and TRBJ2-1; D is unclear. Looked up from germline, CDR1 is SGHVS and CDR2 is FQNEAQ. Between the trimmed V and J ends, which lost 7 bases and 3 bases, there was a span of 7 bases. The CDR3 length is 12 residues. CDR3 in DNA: TGTGCCAGCATGGGATTCTACAATGAGCAGTTCTTC. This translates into CASMGFYNEQFF.

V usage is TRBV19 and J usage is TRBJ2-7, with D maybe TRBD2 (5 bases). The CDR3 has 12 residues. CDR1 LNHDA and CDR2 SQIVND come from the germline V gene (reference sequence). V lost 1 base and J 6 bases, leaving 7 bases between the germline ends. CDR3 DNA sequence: TGTGCCAGTAGTATAGGAGGGTCCGAGCAGTACTTC. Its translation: CASSIGGSEQYF.

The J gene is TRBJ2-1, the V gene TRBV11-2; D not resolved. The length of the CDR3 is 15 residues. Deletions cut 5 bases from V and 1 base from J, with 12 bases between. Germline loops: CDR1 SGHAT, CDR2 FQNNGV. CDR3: CASSTTAASYNEQFF. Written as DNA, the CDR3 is TGTGCCAGCAGCACAACGGCAGCGTCCTACAATGAGCAGTTCTTC.

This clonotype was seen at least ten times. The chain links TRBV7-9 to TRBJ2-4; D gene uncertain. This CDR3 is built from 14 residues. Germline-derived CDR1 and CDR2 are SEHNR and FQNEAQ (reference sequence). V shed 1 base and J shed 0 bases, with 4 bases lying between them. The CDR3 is CASSLGLAKNIQYF. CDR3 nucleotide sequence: TGTGCCAGCAGCTTAGGACTAGCCAAAAACATTCAGTACTTC.